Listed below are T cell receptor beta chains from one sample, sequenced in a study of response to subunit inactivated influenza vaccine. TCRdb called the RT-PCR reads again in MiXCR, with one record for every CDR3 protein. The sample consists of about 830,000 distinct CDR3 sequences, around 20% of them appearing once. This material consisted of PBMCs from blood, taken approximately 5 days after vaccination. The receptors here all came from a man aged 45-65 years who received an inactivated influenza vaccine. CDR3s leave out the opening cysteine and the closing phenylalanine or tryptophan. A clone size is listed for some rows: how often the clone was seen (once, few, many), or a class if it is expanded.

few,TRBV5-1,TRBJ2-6,ASSSIGGVTGANVLT
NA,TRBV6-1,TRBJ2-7,ASTRDSLIYEQY
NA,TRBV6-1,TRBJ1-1,ASSRQAHPAGYTEAF
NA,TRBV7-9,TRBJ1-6,ASSLVRGQGYSPLH
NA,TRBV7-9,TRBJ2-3,ASSESISTDTQY
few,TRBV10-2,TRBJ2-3,ASRQWGTRTDTQY
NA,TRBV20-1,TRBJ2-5,SAREGRGQQETQY
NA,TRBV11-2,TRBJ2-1,ASSSRWAGGHNEQF
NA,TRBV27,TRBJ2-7,ASSLYGTNYEQY
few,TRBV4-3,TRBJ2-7,ASSPSMAGEQY
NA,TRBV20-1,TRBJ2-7,SAEGLAGKSYEQY
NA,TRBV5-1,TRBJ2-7,ASSLTGVSYEQY
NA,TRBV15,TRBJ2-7,ATSRGLAGRTYEQY
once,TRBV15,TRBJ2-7,ATSRGALDGSYEQY
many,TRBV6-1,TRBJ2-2,ASRPGTGGAGNTGELF
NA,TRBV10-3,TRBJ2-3,AISEGLASDTQY
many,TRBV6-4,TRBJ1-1,ASSAQVNTEAF
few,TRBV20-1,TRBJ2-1,SARGPASGSNEQF
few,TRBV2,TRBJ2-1,ASRPGTSGSLNEQF
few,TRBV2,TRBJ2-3,ASIWLFGTDTQY
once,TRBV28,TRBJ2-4,ASSEEAAQFKNIQY
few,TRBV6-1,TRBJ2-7,ASRDRGGTYEQY
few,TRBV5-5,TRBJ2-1,ASSSRLAGGRDYNEQF
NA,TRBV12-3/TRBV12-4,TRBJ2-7,ASRPSGGKSYEQY
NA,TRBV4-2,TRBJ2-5,ASSRLAGYQETQY
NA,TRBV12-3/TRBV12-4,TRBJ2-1,ASSLLGTASTYNEQF
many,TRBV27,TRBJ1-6,ASSPQVFSNSPLH
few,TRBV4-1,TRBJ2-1,ASSQDGTGSYNEQF
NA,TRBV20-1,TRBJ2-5,SAEAGETQY
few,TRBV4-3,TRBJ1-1,ASSQVTRGNTEAF
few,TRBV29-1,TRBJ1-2,SHLSAKGPGGYT
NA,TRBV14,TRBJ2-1,ASRIPGLAGAEQF
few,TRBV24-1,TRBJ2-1,ATSGTSGNLYNEQF
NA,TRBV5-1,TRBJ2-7,ASSPDREPAYEQY
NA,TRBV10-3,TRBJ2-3,AISEGGADTQY
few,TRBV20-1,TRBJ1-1,SAARDGARSWNTEAF
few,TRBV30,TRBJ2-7,AWSVAGEQY
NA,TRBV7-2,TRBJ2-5,ASSLEVAGEGKTQY
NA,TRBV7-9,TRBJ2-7,ASTSWGTAPYEQY
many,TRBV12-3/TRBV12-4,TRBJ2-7,ASSYWGPGGYEQY
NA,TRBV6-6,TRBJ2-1,ASTTTGGEQF
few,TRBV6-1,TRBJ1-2,ASSERIGRGGPGYT
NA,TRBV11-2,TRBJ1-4,ASSPRGTYEKLF
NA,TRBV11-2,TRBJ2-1,ASSRSGLADYNEQF
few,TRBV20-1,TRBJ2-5,SAPGLAGETQY
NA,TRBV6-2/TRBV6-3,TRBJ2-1,ASSYSIYNEQF
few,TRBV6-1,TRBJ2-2,ASEGLPPERTGELF
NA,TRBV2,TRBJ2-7,ASSRTERPTEQY
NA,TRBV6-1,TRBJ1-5,ASSTGTGDQPQH
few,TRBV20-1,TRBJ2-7,SARKDWRPAYEQY